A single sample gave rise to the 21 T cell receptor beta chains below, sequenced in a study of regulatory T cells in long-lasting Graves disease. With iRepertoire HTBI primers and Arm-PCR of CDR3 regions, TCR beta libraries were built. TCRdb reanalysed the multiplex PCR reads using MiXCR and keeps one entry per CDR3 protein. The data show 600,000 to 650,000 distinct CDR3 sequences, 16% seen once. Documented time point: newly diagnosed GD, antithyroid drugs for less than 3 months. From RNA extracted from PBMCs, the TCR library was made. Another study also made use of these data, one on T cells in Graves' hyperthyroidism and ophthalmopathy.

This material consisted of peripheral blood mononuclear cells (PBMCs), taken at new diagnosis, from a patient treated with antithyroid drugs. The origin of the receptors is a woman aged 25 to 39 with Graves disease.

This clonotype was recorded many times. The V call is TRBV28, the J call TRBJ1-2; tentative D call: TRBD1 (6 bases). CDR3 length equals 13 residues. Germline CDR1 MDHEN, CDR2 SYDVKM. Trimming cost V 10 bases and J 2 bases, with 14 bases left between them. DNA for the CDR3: TGTGCCATCCTCCAGGGGCTAAACTATGGCTACACCTTC. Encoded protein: CAILQGLNYGYTF.

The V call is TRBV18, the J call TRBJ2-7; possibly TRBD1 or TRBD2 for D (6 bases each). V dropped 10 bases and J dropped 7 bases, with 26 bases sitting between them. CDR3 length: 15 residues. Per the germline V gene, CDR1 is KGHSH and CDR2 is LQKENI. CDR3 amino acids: CATRDEGGRLSEQYF. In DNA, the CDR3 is TGTGCCACCAGAGACGAGGGGGGCCGACTAAGTGAGCAGTACTTC. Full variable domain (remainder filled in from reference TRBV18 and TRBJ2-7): NAGVMQNPRHLVRRRGQEARLRCSPMKGHSHVYWYRQLPEEGLKFMVYLQKENIIDESGMPKERFSAEFPKEGPSILRIQQVVRGDSAAYFCATRDEGGRLSEQYFGPGTRLTVT.

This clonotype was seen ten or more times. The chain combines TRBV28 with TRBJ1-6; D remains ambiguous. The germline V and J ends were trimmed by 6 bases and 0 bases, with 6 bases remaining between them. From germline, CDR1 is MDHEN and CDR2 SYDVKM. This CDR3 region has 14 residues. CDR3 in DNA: TGTGCCAGCAGCAAGAGCTCCTATAATTCACCCCTCCACTTT. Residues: CASSKSSYNSPLHF. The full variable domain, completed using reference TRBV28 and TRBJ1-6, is DVKVTQSSRYLVKRTGEKVFLECVQDMDHENMFWYRQDPGLGLRLIYFSYDVKMKEKGDIPEGYSVSREKKERFSLILESASTNQTSMYLCASSKSSYNSPLHFGNGTRLTVT.

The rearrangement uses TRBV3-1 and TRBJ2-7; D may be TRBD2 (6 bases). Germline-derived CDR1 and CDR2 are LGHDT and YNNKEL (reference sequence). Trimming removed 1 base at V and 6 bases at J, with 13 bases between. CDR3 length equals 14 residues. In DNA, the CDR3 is TGTGCCAGCAGCCAAGCAGTCGCCGGGGGCGAGCAGTACTTC. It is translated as CASSQAVAGGEQYF.

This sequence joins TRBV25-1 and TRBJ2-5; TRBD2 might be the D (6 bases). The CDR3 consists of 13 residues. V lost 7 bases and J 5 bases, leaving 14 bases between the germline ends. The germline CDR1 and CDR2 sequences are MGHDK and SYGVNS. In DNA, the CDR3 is TGTGCCAGCACGCCGGCAGGGAGGGAGACCCAGTACTTC. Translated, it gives CASTPAGRETQYF.

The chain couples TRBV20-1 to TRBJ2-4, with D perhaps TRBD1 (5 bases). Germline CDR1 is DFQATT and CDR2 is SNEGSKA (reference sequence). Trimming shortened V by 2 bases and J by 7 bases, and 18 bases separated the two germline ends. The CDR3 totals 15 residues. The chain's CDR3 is CSARQEQGLGNIQYF. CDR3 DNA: TGCAGTGCTAGACAAGAGCAGGGTTTGGGTAACATTCAGTACTTC.

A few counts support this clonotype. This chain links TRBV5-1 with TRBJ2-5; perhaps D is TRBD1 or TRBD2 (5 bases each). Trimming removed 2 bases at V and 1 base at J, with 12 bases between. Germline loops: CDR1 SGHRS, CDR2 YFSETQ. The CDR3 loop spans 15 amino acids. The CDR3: CASSFWGLVQETQYF. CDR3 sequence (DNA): TGCGCCAGCAGCTTCTGGGGGTTGGTCCAAGAGACCCAGTACTTC.

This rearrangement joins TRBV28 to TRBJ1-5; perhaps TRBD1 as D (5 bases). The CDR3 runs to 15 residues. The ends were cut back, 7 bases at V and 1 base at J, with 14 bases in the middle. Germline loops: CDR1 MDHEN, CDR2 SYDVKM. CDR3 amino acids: CASNDRGGSNQPQHF. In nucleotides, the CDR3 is TGTGCCAGCAACGACCGGGGGGGGAGCAATCAGCCCCAGCATTTT.

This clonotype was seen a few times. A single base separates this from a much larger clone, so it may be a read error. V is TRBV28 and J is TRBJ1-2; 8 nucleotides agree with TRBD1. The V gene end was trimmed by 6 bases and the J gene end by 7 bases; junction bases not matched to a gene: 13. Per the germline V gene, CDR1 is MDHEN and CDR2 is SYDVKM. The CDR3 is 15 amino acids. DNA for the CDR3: TGTGCCAGCAGACCGCTCGGACAGGGTCGCGGTGGCTACACCTTC. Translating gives CASRPLGQGRGGYTF.

The CDR3 coding sequence is TGTGCCTGGAGTCGAGGGACTAGCGAACAAGAGACCCAGTACTTC. It is translated as CAWSRGTSEQETQYF. V and J are TRBV30 and TRBJ2-5, with 10 bases that match TRBD2. Trimming at V came to 2 bases and at J to 2 bases, leaving 5 bases not matched to a gene. The CDR3 loop spans 15 amino acids. The germline V gene has CDR1 GTSNPN and CDR2 SVGIG (reference sequence).

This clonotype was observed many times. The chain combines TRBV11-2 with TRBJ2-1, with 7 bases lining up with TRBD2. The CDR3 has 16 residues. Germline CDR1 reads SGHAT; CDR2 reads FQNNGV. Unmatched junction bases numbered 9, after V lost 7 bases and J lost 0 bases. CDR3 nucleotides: TGTGCCAGCACCGAAAGCGGGATCGGCTCCTACAATGAGCAGTTCTTC. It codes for CASTESGIGSYNEQFF. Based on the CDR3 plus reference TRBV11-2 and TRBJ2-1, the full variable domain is EAGVAQSPRYKIIEKRQSVAFWCNPISGHATLYWYQQILGQGPKLLIQFQNNGVVDDSQLPKDRFSAERLKGVDSTLKIQPAKLEDSAVYLCASTESGIGSYNEQFFGPGTRLTVL.

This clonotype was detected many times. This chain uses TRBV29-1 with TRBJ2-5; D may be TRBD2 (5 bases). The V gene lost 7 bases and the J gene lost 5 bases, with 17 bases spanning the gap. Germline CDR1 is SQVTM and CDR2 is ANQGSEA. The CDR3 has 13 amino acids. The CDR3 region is CSEKAAARETQYF. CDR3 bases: TGCAGCGAAAAGGCAGCGGCCCGGGAGACCCAGTACTTC.

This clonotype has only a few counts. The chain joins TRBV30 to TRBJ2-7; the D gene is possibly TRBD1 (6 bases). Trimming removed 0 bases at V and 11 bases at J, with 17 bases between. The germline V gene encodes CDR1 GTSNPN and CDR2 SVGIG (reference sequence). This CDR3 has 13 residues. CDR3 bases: TGTGCCTGGAGTGTATGGACAGAAGGTGGAGAGTACTTC. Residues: CAWSVWTEGGEYF.

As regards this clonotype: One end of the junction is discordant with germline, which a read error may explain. In DNA, the CDR3 is TGCGCCAGCAGCCAAGATGATGGGGACTGGTCCTACAATGAGCAGTTCTTC. Its translation: CASSQDDGDWSYNEQFF. The genes are TRBV9 and TRBJ2-1; D perhaps matches TRBD2 (6 bases). The CDR3 is made up of 17 amino acids. Germline V lookup: CDR1 SGDLS, CDR2 YYNGEE.

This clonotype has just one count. CDR3 DNA: TGTGCCAGCAGCTTAGTCTGGGAGTCCGGCACCGGGGAGCTGTTTTTT. This translates into CASSLVWESGTGELFF. The V and J genes are TRBV11-2 and TRBJ2-2; a weak D match, TRBD2 (5 bases). Germline V CDR1 and CDR2: SGHAT, FQNNGV. The CDR3 contains 16 residues. The V gene lost 1 base and the J gene lost 4 bases, with 13 bases spanning the gap.

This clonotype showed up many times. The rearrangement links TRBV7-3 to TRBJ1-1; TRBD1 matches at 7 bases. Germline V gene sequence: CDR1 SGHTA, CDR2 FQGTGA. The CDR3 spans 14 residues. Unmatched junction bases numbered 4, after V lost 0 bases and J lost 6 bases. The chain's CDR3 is CASSLTGGNAEAFF. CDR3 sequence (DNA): TGTGCCAGCAGCTTAACAGGGGGCAACGCTGAAGCTTTCTTT.

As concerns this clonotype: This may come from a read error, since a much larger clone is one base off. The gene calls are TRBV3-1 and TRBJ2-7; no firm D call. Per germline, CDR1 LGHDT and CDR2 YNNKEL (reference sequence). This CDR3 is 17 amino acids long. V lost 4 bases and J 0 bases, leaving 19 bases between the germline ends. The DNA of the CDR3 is TGTGCCAGCAGCCCGCGGCAGCCTTTTGAATCCTCCTACGAGCAGTACTTC. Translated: CASSPRQPFESSYEQYF.

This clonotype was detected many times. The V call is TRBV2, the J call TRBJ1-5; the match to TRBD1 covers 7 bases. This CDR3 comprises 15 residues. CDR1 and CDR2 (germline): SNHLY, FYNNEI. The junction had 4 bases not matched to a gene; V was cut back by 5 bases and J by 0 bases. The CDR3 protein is CASSQQGLSNQPQHF. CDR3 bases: TGTGCCAGCAGTCAACAGGGGCTTAGCAATCAGCCCCAGCATTTT.

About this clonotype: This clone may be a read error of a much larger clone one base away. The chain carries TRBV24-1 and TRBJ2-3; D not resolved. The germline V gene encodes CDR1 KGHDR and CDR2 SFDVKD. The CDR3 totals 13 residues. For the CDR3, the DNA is TGTGCCACCAGTGACCCGTACACAGATACGCAGTGTTTT. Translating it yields CATSDPYTDTQCF.

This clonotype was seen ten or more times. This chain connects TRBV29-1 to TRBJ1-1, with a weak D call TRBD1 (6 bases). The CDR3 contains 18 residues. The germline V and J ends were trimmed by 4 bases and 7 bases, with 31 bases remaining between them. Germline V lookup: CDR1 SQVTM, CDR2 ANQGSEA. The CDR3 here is CSVATRPWTARDRGEAFF. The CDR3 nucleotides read TGCAGCGTTGCGACTCGGCCATGGACAGCCCGGGACCGAGGTGAAGCTTTCTTT.

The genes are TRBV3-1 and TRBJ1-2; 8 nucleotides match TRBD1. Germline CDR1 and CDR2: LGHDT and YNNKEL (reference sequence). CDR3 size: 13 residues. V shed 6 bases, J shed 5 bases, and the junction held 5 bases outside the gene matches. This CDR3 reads CASSGQGRYGYTF. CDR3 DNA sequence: TGTGCCAGCAGTGGACAGGGTCGATATGGCTACACCTTC.